This passage covers 19 T cell receptor beta chains from one sample sequenced in a study of blood T cell repertoires in COVID-19. Generated by immunoSEQ multiplex PCR, the TCRdb table keeps only in-frame clones and is missing some. This table has 100,000 to 130,000 clones, about 90% appearing once. Sequences were obtained from peripheral blood. The receptors come from a woman aged 25 to 39 with acute or convalescent COVID-19.

This chain links TRBV7-3 with TRBJ2-2; TRBD2 might be the D (5 bases). V was trimmed by 2 bases and J by 6 bases, leaving 13 bases between them. The length of the CDR3 is 15 residues. CDR1 is SGHTA, CDR2 FQGTGA, per germline. CDR3 in amino acids: CASSLESSLSGELFF. CDR3 DNA sequence: TGTGCCAGCAGCTTAGAGTCTAGCTTGTCCGGGGAGCTGTTTTTT. The whole variable domain, filled in from reference TRBV7-3 and TRBJ2-2, reads GAGVSQTPSNKVTEKGKYVELRCDPISGHTALYWYRQSLGQGPEFLIYFQGTGAADDSGLPNDRFFAVRPEGSVSTLKIQRTERGDSAVYLCASSLESSLSGELFFGEGSRLTVL.

V and J are TRBV24-1 and TRBJ1-1; D might be TRBD1 (5 bases). This CDR3 has 15 amino acids. CDR1 and CDR2 from the germline V gene are KGHDR and SFDVKD. Trimming removed 2 bases at V and 1 base at J, with 10 bases between. CDR3 bases: TGTGCCACCAGTGATTCGGAACAGGCGAACACTGAAGCTTTCTTT. Translation: CATSDSEQANTEAFF.

V usage is TRBV20-1 and J usage is TRBJ1-4, with D possibly TRBD1 on 5 matching bases. The length of the CDR3 is 12 residues. Per the germline V gene, CDR1 is DFQATT and CDR2 is SNEGSKA (reference sequence). Trimming cost V 3 bases and J 14 bases, with 16 bases left between them. CDR3 residues: CSASARTPLLFF. The CDR3 DNA reads TGCAGTGCTAGTGCGAGGACACCTCTTCTGTTTTTT.

About this clone: It is unclear where the CDR3 begins or ends on the DNA, so no DNA is shown, and the CDR3 is as TCRdb lists it. This chain connects TRBV19 to TRBJ2-1; the listed D gene, TRBD1, was not tested against the DNA. Germline CDR1 and CDR2: LNHDA and SQIVND (reference sequence). The CDR3 numbers 14 amino acids, ends counted. The CDR3 sequence: CASSILASAHEQFF.

This chain uses TRBV5-3 with TRBJ2-5, with D possibly being TRBD1 (5 bases). TRBV5-3 belongs to the ORF category, with a function that is uncertain. The CDR3 has 15 residues. The V gene lost 4 bases and the J gene lost 6 bases, with 19 bases spanning the gap. The CDR3 sequence is CARSPRPTAGKTQYF. CDR3 coding DNA: TGTGCCAGAAGCCCACGACCGACAGCTGGGAAGACCCAGTACTTC.

The chain combines TRBV29-1 with TRBJ2-3, with TRBD1 matching over 7 bases. The CDR3 length is 13 residues. Germline CDR1 reads SQVTM; CDR2 reads ANQGSEA. V trimming: 8 bases; J trimming: 1 base; junction bases outside the gene matches: 6. The CDR3 DNA sequence: TGCAGCACGAGACAGGGTGGCACAGATACGCAGTATTTT. Translating gives CSTRQGGTDTQYF.

The V gene is TRBV4-2, the J gene TRBJ1-1; 8 nucleotides match TRBD1. The germline V gene encodes CDR1 LGHNA and CDR2 YNFKEQ. CDR3 size: 16 residues. J gave up 6 bases and V 2 bases, and 11 bases lay outside the gene matches. CDR3 in amino acids: CASSQPLQGARAEAFF. The CDR3, as DNA: TGTGCCAGCAGCCAACCTCTTCAGGGGGCGAGAGCTGAAGCTTTCTTT.

The CDR3 sequence: CASSSGMNYNEQFF. In DNA, the CDR3 is TGTGCCAGCAGTTCCGGGATGAACTACAATGAGCAGTTCTTC. The genes are TRBV6-2 or TRBV6-3 and TRBJ2-1, with D possibly matching TRBD2 (5 bases). Per germline, CDR1 MNHEY and CDR2 SVGEGT. CDR3 length equals 14 residues. V was trimmed by 4 bases and J by 3 bases, leaving 10 bases between them.

The chain combines TRBV3-1 (or the pseudogene TRBV3-2) with TRBJ1-4; no reliable D call. The germline V gene has CDR1 LGHDT and CDR2 YNNKEL (reference sequence). The V gene lost 8 bases and the J gene lost 3 bases, with 16 bases spanning the gap. This CDR3 spans 15 amino acids. The CDR3 region is CASATGSTANEKLFF. In DNA form, the CDR3 reads TGTGCCAGCGCTACGGGTTCGACGGCTAATGAAAAACTGTTTTTT.

CDR3 region: CASRVRDYGYTF. The CDR3 bases are TGTGCCAGCCGAGTCAGGGACTATGGCTACACCTTC. V and J are TRBV5-8 and TRBJ1-2; D is possibly TRBD1 (5 bases). The CDR3 length is 12 residues. V lost 7 bases and J 3 bases, leaving 10 bases between the germline ends. Germline V CDR1 and CDR2: SGHTS, YDEGEE.

The V gene is TRBV10-3, the J gene TRBJ2-6, with a tentative D call TRBD1 (6 bases). Germline V CDR1 and CDR2: ENHRY, SYGVKD. CDR3 size: 17 residues. Deletions cut 6 bases from V and 0 bases from J, with 15 bases between. The CDR3 loop reads CAIRPDRIISGANVLTF. The DNA of the CDR3 is TGTGCCATCAGACCAGACAGGATAATCTCTGGGGCCAACGTCCTGACTTTC.

The chain joins TRBV15 to TRBJ1-5; tentatively, D is TRBD1 (5 bases). The CDR3 runs to 14 residues. V lost 0 bases and J 6 bases, leaving 9 bases between the germline ends. In germline, CDR1 is LNHNV, CDR2 YYDKDF (reference sequence). CDR3 sequence (DNA): TGTGCCACCAGCAGAGACAGGGAATCTCAGCCCCAGCATTTT. Its translation: CATSRDRESQPQHF.

V gene TRBV10-3 combines with J gene TRBJ1-1; D is ambiguous. The CDR3 contains 13 residues. Trimming removed 3 bases from V and 6 bases from J, with 11 bases in between. Looked up from germline, CDR1 is ENHRY and CDR2 is SYGVKD. CDR3 sequence reads: CAISDGGNPEAFF. Here the CDR3 DNA reads TGTGCCATCAGTGATGGAGGTAATCCTGAAGCTTTCTTT.

This chain links TRBV29-1 with TRBJ2-7, with D perhaps TRBD2 (6 bases). CDR1 and CDR2 (germline): SQVTM, ANQGSEA. The CDR3 extends over 13 amino acids. The V gene lost 2 bases and the J gene lost 2 bases, with 10 bases spanning the gap. The CDR3 region is CSVELAQAYEQYF. The DNA of the CDR3 is TGCAGCGTTGAACTAGCGCAAGCCTACGAGCAGTACTTC.

J is TRBJ2-7 and V is TRBV7-9; a weak D match, TRBD1 (5 bases). Germline V gives CDR1 SEHNR, CDR2 FQNEAQ (reference sequence). CDR3 length: 15 residues. V was pared by 11 bases and J by 0 bases, with 20 bases between. The CDR3 nucleotides read TGTGCCGGCACCGATGGCCAGGGCAGCTCCTACGAGCAGTACTTC. Protein sequence: CAGTDGQGSSYEQYF.

The V gene is TRBV11-2, the J gene TRBJ1-5; D unresolved. Trimming removed 1 base at V and 7 bases at J, with 8 bases between. Germline CDR1 and CDR2: SGHAT and FQNNGV. The CDR3 is 13 residues long. The CDR3, as DNA: TGTGCCAGCAGCTTAGGAGTTGAGCAGCCCCAGCATTTT. This gives the protein CASSLGVEQPQHF.

V usage is TRBV27 and J usage is TRBJ1-5; the D is unclear. The germline V and J ends were trimmed by 2 bases and 6 bases, with 8 bases remaining between them. CDR3 length equals 13 residues. The germline gives CDR1 MNHEY, CDR2 SMNVEV (reference sequence). DNA of the CDR3: TGTGCCAGCAGTTTAGAGGTGGGTCAGCCCCAGCATTTT. Translating gives CASSLEVGQPQHF.

The chain has TRBV5-1 and TRBJ2-1, with 7 bases identical to TRBD1. Germline CDR1 is SGHRS and CDR2 is YFSETQ. V lost 7 bases to trimming and J lost 4 bases; unmatched junction nucleotides: 5. This CDR3 is 13 amino acids long. CDR3 amino acids: CASSTGLYNEQFF. CDR3 in DNA: TGCGCCAGCTCGACAGGGTTGTACAATGAGCAGTTCTTC.

This clone is a singleton in its sample. V is TRBV30 and J is TRBJ2-7, with TRBD2 matching 11 bases. In germline, CDR1 is GTSNPN, CDR2 SVGIG (reference sequence). The junction had 2 bases not matched to a gene; V was cut back by 2 bases and J by 2 bases. This CDR3 has 14 residues. CDR3 sequence reads: CAWSRLAGTYEQYF. CDR3 bases: TGTGCCTGGAGTCGACTAGCGGGGACCTACGAGCAGTACTTC.